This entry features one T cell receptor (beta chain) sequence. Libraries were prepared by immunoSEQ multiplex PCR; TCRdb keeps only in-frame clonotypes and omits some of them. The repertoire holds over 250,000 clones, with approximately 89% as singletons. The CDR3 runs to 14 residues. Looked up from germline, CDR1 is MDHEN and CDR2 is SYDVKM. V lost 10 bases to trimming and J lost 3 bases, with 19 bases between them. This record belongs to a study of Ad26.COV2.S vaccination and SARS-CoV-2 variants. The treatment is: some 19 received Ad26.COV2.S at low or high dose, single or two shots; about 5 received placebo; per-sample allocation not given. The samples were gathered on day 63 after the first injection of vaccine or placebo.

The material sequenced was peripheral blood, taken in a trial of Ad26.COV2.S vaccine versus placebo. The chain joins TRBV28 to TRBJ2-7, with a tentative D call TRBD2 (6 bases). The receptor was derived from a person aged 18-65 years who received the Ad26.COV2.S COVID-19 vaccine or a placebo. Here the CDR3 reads CATRTKLAFYEQYF. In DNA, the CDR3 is TGTGCCACCAGAACGAAACTAGCCTTCTACGAGCAGTACTTC.